The following is a T cell receptor beta chain sequence with its context. The entry originates in a study of CD8 T cells in Susac syndrome. Sequencing of TCR beta was performed on blood CD8+ T cells and on blood CD4+ T cells. The multiple sclerosis controls comprised treatment-naive patients whose relapsing-remitting disease was stable or active. FACS enriched CD8+ TEMRA cells, while bulk CD8+ and CD4+ were negatively isolated. Deletions cut 5 bases from V and 1 base from J, with 19 bases between. Per the germline V gene, CDR1 is SGHAT and CDR2 is FQNNGV. The CDR3 is 17 amino acids. Random-hexamer reverse transcription was applied to about 0.45 to 1 ug RNA. Multiplex immunoSEQ PCR targeted 54 Vbeta and 13 Jbeta TCR beta segments. One entry per CDR3 protein results from TCRdb running MiXCR on the immunoSEQ multiplex PCR reads. The sample includes 200,000 or so distinct CDR3 sequences, approximately 90% of them seen just once.

This sequence originates from a human donor with multiple sclerosis. The J gene is TRBJ2-3, the V gene TRBV11-2, with D possibly matching TRBD2 (5 bases). Input material: CD8+ T cells from PBMCs. The CDR3 region is CASSIYPISDRTDTQYF. As DNA, the CDR3 is TGTGCCAGCAGCATCTACCCAATTAGCGACCGCACAGATACGCAGTATTTT.